The 14 T cell receptor beta chains below were found in one sample sequenced in a study of blood T cell repertoires in COVID-19. Sequenced by immunoSEQ multiplex PCR; TCRdb stores in-frame clones only, minus some. Of about 68,000 clones listed, just under 80% are singletons. Material for sequencing was peripheral blood. These receptors all come from a woman aged 55-70 years with acute or convalescent COVID-19.

The chain joins TRBV30 to TRBJ2-3, with D possibly being TRBD2 (6 bases). V was pared by 3 bases and J by 2 bases, with 9 bases between. Germline V gives CDR1 GTSNPN, CDR2 SVGIG (reference sequence). This CDR3 region has 13 residues. CDR3 sequence reads: CAWSRRDTDTQYF. Here the CDR3 DNA reads TGTGCCTGGAGCAGGAGGGACACAGATACGCAGTATTTT.

The chain links TRBV3-1 (or the pseudogene TRBV3-2) to TRBJ2-1; 8 nucleotides line up with TRBD2. V was clipped by 4 bases and J by 5 bases; unmatched bases: 7. The CDR3 covers 15 residues. The germline V gene encodes CDR1 LGHDT and CDR2 YNNKEL (reference sequence). CDR3 bases: TGTGCCAGCAGCCTCTGGCGGGGGGTAGACAATGAGCAGTTCTTC. Its protein is CASSLWRGVDNEQFF.

The chain uses TRBV9 and TRBJ1-1; TRBD1 matches 8 bases. The germline V gene has CDR1 SGDLS and CDR2 YYNGEE. This CDR3 is 14 amino acids long. V gave up 3 bases and J gave up 3 bases; unmatched junction bases: 4. The CDR3 DNA follows: TGTGCCAGCAGCGCCTGGGGACAGGACACTGAAGCTTTCTTT. Translation gives CASSAWGQDTEAFF.

The rearrangement links TRBV5-4 to TRBJ2-7; 7 bases are a match to TRBD1. CDR1 and CDR2 from the germline V gene are SGHNT and YYREEE (reference sequence). The length of the CDR3 is 14 residues. Losses at the gene ends were 4 bases for V and 3 bases for J; bases not matched to a gene: 7. Here the CDR3 reads CASSPGQVDYEQYF. Written as DNA, the CDR3 is TGTGCCAGCAGCCCCGGACAGGTCGACTACGAGCAGTACTTC.

This clone was seen a few times. The chain has TRBV2 and TRBJ2-7; 14 nucleotides match TRBD2. The junction had 5 bases not matched to a gene; V was cut back by 10 bases and J by 3 bases. CDR1 SNHLY and CDR2 FYNNEI come from the germline V gene. The CDR3 covers 14 residues. The CDR3 sequence: CAITGLAGGYEQYF. CDR3 bases: TGTGCCATAACCGGACTAGCGGGGGGCTACGAGCAGTACTTC.

The gene calls are TRBV19 and TRBJ2-2; D perhaps matches TRBD2 (5 bases). The CDR3 is 12 amino acids. Germline assignment: CDR1 LNHDA and CDR2 SQIVND (reference sequence). The CDR3 DNA follows: TGTGGAGGGAAACCGAACACCGGGGAGCTGTTTTTT. It translates to CGGKPNTGELFF.

V gene TRBV27 combines with J gene TRBJ2-2; D gene ambiguous. V was clipped by 5 bases and J by 0 bases, with 4 bases between them. The CDR3 covers 13 residues. CDR1 MNHEY and CDR2 SMNVEV come from the germline V gene (reference sequence). The CDR3 here is CASSPSNTGELFF. In DNA, the CDR3 is TGTGCCAGCAGTCCATCGAACACCGGGGAGCTGTTTTTT.

This clone was seen a handful of times. The chain links TRBV9 to TRBJ1-5; no firm D call. Germline V lookup: CDR1 SGDLS, CDR2 YYNGEE. Trimming took 0 bases from V and 2 from J, leaving 12 bases between them. This CDR3 is built from 16 residues. CDR3 residues: CASSVGGDARNQPQHF. CDR3 bases: TGTGCCAGCAGCGTAGGAGGTGATGCCCGCAATCAGCCCCAGCATTTT.

In this sample, this clone turned up once. The chain joins TRBV29-1 to TRBJ2-7; the D gene is possibly TRBD2 (5 bases). CDR1 is SQVTM and CDR2 is ANQGSEA in the germline V gene. V was clipped by 5 bases and J by 6 bases, with 17 bases between them. This CDR3 is 13 amino acids long. CDR3 coding DNA: TGCAGCGTTTCCGAAAGCCCGGCGGGCGAGCAGTACTTC. Translation: CSVSESPAGEQYF.

This chain links TRBV5-4 with TRBJ1-2; D possibly corresponds to TRBD1 (6 bases). V lost 4 bases and J 0 bases, leaving 13 bases between the germline ends. CDR3 length equals 15 residues. Germline CDR1 is SGHNT and CDR2 is YYREEE (reference sequence). CDR3 sequence reads: CASSPGHPANYGYTF. The CDR3 DNA is TGTGCCAGCAGCCCGGGACACCCAGCTAACTATGGCTACACCTTC.

This clone was detected a few times. The rearrangement links TRBV2 to TRBJ2-7, with D perhaps matching TRBD1 (5 bases). The length of the CDR3 is 15 residues. Germline loops: CDR1 SNHLY, CDR2 FYNNEI. V gave up 4 bases and J gave up 2 bases, with 15 bases separating them. CDR3 sequence: CASSGRRQGAYEQYF. The CDR3 DNA is TGTGCCAGCAGTGGAAGGAGACAAGGGGCCTACGAGCAGTACTTC.

The chain uses TRBV18 and TRBJ1-1; D unresolved. The germline gives CDR1 KGHSH, CDR2 LQKENI. The CDR3 runs to 13 residues. V lost 4 bases to trimming and J lost 11 bases, with 17 bases between them. The CDR3 sequence is CASSLKLGEQAFF. DNA of the CDR3: TGTGCCAGCTCACTTAAACTCGGGGAGCAGGCTTTCTTT.

This chain links TRBV7-9 with TRBJ1-5; D gene uncertain. Trimming pared 3 bases from V and 7 bases from J, leaving 10 bases between. Germline V lookup: CDR1 SEHNR, CDR2 FQNEAQ (reference sequence). CDR3 length: 13 amino acids. CDR3 sequence reads: CASSFQAGQPQHF. The CDR3 DNA reads as TGTGCCAGCAGCTTTCAGGCTGGGCAGCCCCAGCATTTT.

This clone was detected a few times. The chain links TRBV13 to TRBJ1-2; 7 bases fit TRBD1. The CDR3 has 16 amino acids. CDR1 and CDR2 (germline): PRHDT, FYEKMQ (reference sequence). V was pared by 5 bases and J by 2 bases, with 11 bases of the junction left unmatched. CDR3 DNA: TGTGCCAGCAGCGCCGGGACAGCAGTTACCAACTATGGCTACACCTTC. Its translation: CASSAGTAVTNYGYTF.